This T cell receptor (beta chain) was sequenced in a study of metastatic and nonmetastatic thyroid tumors. For the study at large: It was across blood and tumor or nodule tissue from malignant and benign thyroid patients that repertoires were compared. Study-wide findings and caveats: TCR beta diversity was reportedly significantly higher in malignant thyroid tumors than benign nodules, in blood and tumor.

Original handling: Between-group CDR3 differences, defined by clinicopathological status, yielded a distant-metastasis classifier for papillary thyroid cancer. MiXCR reprocessed the PCR reads for TCRdb. The V and J calls reflect TCRdb's pipeline rather than the authors' work. The data hold 43,000 or so clones, with about 4.3% observed a single time. Only a few counts were recorded for this clone. Its cognate antigen is unknown. There were no patients who had received any treatment before thyroid surgery. The germline CDR1 and CDR2 sequences are MNHNS and SASEGT. The CDR3 runs to 12 residues. Deletions cut 5 bases from V and 1 base from J, with 5 bases between.

Sequencing was done on a sample of blood. The receptor comes from a female donor with papillary thyroid cancer or a benign thyroid nodule (not recorded which). Some clones in this sample may be carry-over from other donors' samples. The rearrangement uses TRBV6-1 and TRBJ1-1; D not certain. The DNA of the CDR3 is TGTGCCAGCAGTTGGGGGAACACTGAAGCTTTCTTT. Amino acid sequence: CASSWGNTEAFF.